Detailed here is one T cell receptor beta chain. Trimming took off 5 bases at V and 4 bases at J, with 15 bases between the two ends. The germline V gene encodes CDR1 SEHNR and CDR2 FQNEAQ (reference sequence). CDR3 length equals 15 residues. This entry comes from a study of shared T cell receptors in the human thymus. The table came from immunoSEQ multiplex PCR; TCRdb's copy has only in-frame clones and leaves some out. The sample lists roughly 700,000 clones, around 87% occurring once. The sample also formed part of further work on human thymus T cells. That report adds: The source of the thymus tissue was resections taken during corrective heart surgery. Thymic repertoires overlap heavily among unrelated individuals, related research has reported.

The sequencing sample was made of thymocytes. The origin of this receptor is a boy in the first two years of life with a congenital heart defect. The V call is TRBV7-9, the J call TRBJ1-3; D might be TRBD1 (5 bases). CDR3 in amino acids: CASSRSGADGNTIYF. The CDR3 bases are TGTGCCAGCAGCCGAAGCGGGGCAGACGGAAACACCATATATTTT. Filled out from reference TRBV7-9 and TRBJ1-3, the complete variable domain reads DTGVSQNPRHKITKRGQNVTFRCDPISEHNRLYWYRQTLGQGPEFLTYFQNEAQLEKSRLLSDRFSAERPKGSFSTLEIQRTEQGDSAMYLCASSRSGADGNTIYFGEGSWLTVV.